These 29 T cell receptor beta chains were all obtained from the same sample, sequenced in a study of technical replicates of blood from several donors. Assay used: immunoSEQ multiplex PCR; TCRdb lists only in-frame clones, some missing. In the table there are tens of thousands of clones, about 91% of which are singletons. The material sequenced was PBMCs. The origin of the receptors is a human donor in good health. Some clones in this sample may be carry-over from other donors' samples.

This clone was picked up one time. The chain has TRBV30 and TRBJ2-6; no firm D call. This CDR3 comprises 15 residues. Germline V gives CDR1 GTSNPN, CDR2 SVGIG (reference sequence). V was shortened by 1 base and J by 0 bases, with 7 bases between the two germline ends. The CDR3 loop reads CAWSARFSGANVLTF. The CDR3 nucleotides read TGTGCCTGGAGTGCTAGGTTCTCTGGGGCCAACGTCCTGACTTTC. Full variable domain (remainder filled in from reference TRBV30 and TRBJ2-6): SQTIHQWPATLVQPVGSPLSLECTVEGTSNPNLYWYRQAAGRGLQLLFYSVGIGQISSEVPQNLSASRPQDRQFILSSKKLLLSDSGFYLCAWSARFSGANVLTFGAGSRLTVL.

The chain couples TRBV7-2 to TRBJ2-2, with 7 bases lining up with TRBD2. J gave up 6 bases and V 4 bases, and 2 bases lay outside the gene matches. This CDR3 comprises 13 residues. CDR1 is SGHTA, CDR2 FQGNSA, per germline. CDR3 sequence: CASSSTSAGELFF. In nucleotides, the CDR3 is TGTGCCAGCAGCTCTACTAGCGCCGGGGAGCTGTTTTTT.

This clone was seen just once. The CDR3 sequence: CASSQAARQGGYEQYF. The CDR3 bases are TGCGCCAGCAGCCAAGCGGCTAGACAGGGGGGGTACGAGCAGTACTTC. J is TRBJ2-7 and V is TRBV4-3; 9 bases agree with TRBD1. Germline loops: CDR1 LGHNA, CDR2 YSLEER. CDR3 length: 16 residues. The V segment lost 1 base and the J segment 4 bases; nucleotides outside the gene matches: 8.

J is TRBJ2-7 and V is TRBV4-2; 7 nucleotides agree with TRBD2. Germline CDR1 LGHNA, CDR2 YNFKEQ. The J segment lost 0 bases and the V segment lost 0 bases, leaving 11 bases of the junction unmatched. CDR3 size: 18 residues. The chain's CDR3 is CASSQEWGGGRTSYEQYF. The CDR3 region has the DNA TGTGCCAGCAGCCAAGAATGGGGAGGCGGGAGAACCTCCTACGAGCAGTACTTC.

This clone was seen a few times. The CDR3 loop is CASSGSGRVAKNIQYF. The CDR3, as DNA: TGTGCCAGTAGCGGTAGCGGGAGGGTAGCCAAAAACATTCAGTACTTC. The chain carries TRBV19 and TRBJ2-4; 11 bases match TRBD2. The CDR3 has 16 amino acids. J lost 0 bases, V lost 6 bases, and 4 bases had no gene match. Germline CDR1 LNHDA, CDR2 SQIVND (reference sequence).

This rearrangement joins TRBV6-5 to TRBJ2-5, with TRBD1 as a possible D gene (5 bases). Germline V CDR1 and CDR2: MNHEY, SVGAGI. V was cut by 7 bases and J by 0 bases, with 12 bases left in between. CDR3 length equals 14 residues. CDR3 nucleotide sequence: TGTGCCAGCACCCCACAGGAGAACCAAGAGACCCAGTACTTC. This translates into CASTPQENQETQYF.

The chain uses TRBV5-4 and TRBJ1-5; D may be TRBD1 (5 bases). Germline-derived CDR1 and CDR2 are SGHNT and YYREEE (reference sequence). The CDR3 covers 15 residues. Trimming shortened V by 3 bases and J by 4 bases, and 14 bases separated the two germline ends. CDR3 in amino acids: CASSSGVGRNQPQHF. CDR3 DNA: TGTGCCAGCAGCTCGGGGGTTGGGAGGAATCAGCCCCAGCATTTT.

The DNA for the CDR3 is TGCGCCAGCAGCCAAGATGTCCGGGAGCTATCCTACAATGAGCAGTTCTTC. This encodes CASSQDVRELSYNEQFF. The V and J genes are TRBV4-3 and TRBJ2-1; D is perhaps TRBD2 (6 bases). The germline CDR1 and CDR2 sequences are LGHNA and YSLEER. V was cut by 0 bases and J by 1 base, with 13 bases left in between. This CDR3 is built from 17 residues.

The genes are TRBV6-1 and TRBJ1-3; D is uncertain. The CDR3 is 14 amino acids. V was shortened by 2 bases and J by 3 bases, with 8 bases between the two germline ends. Germline CDR1 and CDR2: MNHNS and SASEGT. The CDR3 loop reads CASSESVYGNTIYF. As DNA, the CDR3 is TGTGCCAGCAGTGAAAGCGTATATGGAAACACCATATATTTT.

CDR3 in amino acids: CASTPGWREETQYF. The CDR3, as DNA: TGTGCCAGCACCCCGGGATGGCGGGAAGAGACCCAGTACTTC. The chain combines TRBV7-9 with TRBJ2-5; weak D call: TRBD2 (5 bases). Trimming removed 7 bases from V and 3 bases from J, with 15 bases in between. The CDR3 is 14 residues long. Germline V CDR1 and CDR2: SEHNR, FQNEAQ (reference sequence).

The rearrangement uses TRBV6-6 and TRBJ2-5; D is unresolved. Trimming removed 2 bases at V and 5 bases at J, with 6 bases between. The germline gives CDR1 MNHNY, CDR2 SVGAGI (reference sequence). The CDR3 totals 12 residues. CDR3 protein: CASSYPGETQYF. The CDR3 DNA sequence: TGTGCCAGCAGTTACCCCGGTGAGACCCAGTACTTC.

The rearrangement uses TRBV18 and TRBJ1-1, with TRBD1 as a possible D gene (6 bases). This CDR3 region has 16 residues. The germline CDR1 and CDR2 sequences are KGHSH and LQKENI. Trimming cost V 1 base and J 1 base, with 13 bases left between them. The CDR3 nucleotides read TGTGCCAGCTCACCACTCGGGAACAGGGCGAACACTGAAGCTTTCTTT. Its translation is CASSPLGNRANTEAFF.

The sample holds one count of this clone. The chain uses TRBV4-1 and TRBJ2-3; 10 nucleotides align to TRBD2. Per the germline V gene, CDR1 is MGHRA and CDR2 is YSYEKL. Germline trimming cut 5 bases from V and 2 bases from J; bases unmatched to any gene: 4. The CDR3 has 15 residues. Written as DNA, the CDR3 is TGCGCCAGCAGCATACTAGCGGGGAACACAGATACGCAGTATTTT. Its translation is CASSILAGNTDTQYF.

The J gene is TRBJ2-7, the V gene TRBV7-9; D may be TRBD1 (6 bases). From germline, CDR1 is SEHNR and CDR2 FQNEAQ (reference sequence). The CDR3 runs to 13 residues. Trimming took off 6 bases at V and 3 bases at J, with 12 bases between the two ends. The CDR3 DNA reads as TGTGCCAGCAGGTGGGGGCAGAACTACGAGCAGTACTTC. It is translated as CASRWGQNYEQYF.

The rearrangement uses TRBV7-9 and TRBJ2-5, with a tentative D call TRBD1 (6 bases). Germline V CDR1 and CDR2: SEHNR, FQNEAQ (reference sequence). The CDR3 runs 16 residues. Trimming stripped 6 bases from V and 5 bases from J, with 22 bases between. Here the CDR3 DNA reads TGTGCCAGCAGTTCCTCAGTTAACAGGGTGGACGAGACCCAGTACTTC. It is translated as CASSSSVNRVDETQYF.

The rearrangement links TRBV4-2 to TRBJ2-5; 8 bases align to TRBD1. There are 15 residues in the CDR3. With V trimmed by 2 bases and J by 5 bases, 7 bases remained unmatched. Germline V gene lookup returns CDR1 LGHNA and CDR2 YNFKEQ. CDR3 in DNA: TGTGCCAGCAGCCAACCAGGACAGGGCTTGGAGACCCAGTACTTC. Translated, it gives CASSQPGQGLETQYF.

This chain uses TRBV7-9 with TRBJ2-7, with 8 bases identical to TRBD1. Germline-derived CDR1 and CDR2 are SEHNR and FQNEAQ (reference sequence). V shed 0 bases, J shed 4 bases, and the junction held 5 bases outside the gene matches. The CDR3 runs 15 residues. CDR3 region: CASSLAAGTGYEQYF. CDR3 bases: TGTGCCAGCAGCTTAGCCGCCGGGACAGGATACGAGCAGTACTTC.

The V and J genes are TRBV30 and TRBJ1-4; 7 bases align to TRBD1. CDR1 is GTSNPN and CDR2 is SVGIG in the germline V gene (reference sequence). V shed 2 bases and J 3 bases; nucleotides not matched to a gene: 9. CDR3 length: 16 residues. The CDR3 DNA reads TGTGCCTGGAGTCCATACACAGGGGCGGCTAATGAAAAACTGTTTTTT. It encodes CAWSPYTGAANEKLFF.

The rearrangement joins TRBV18 to TRBJ1-6, with TRBD1 matching 8 bases. This CDR3 has 15 residues. Trimming at V came to 3 bases and at J to 5 bases, leaving 3 bases not matched to a gene. Germline V lookup: CDR1 KGHSH, CDR2 LQKENI. CDR3 coding DNA: TGTGCCAGCTCACCGACAGGGGACAATAATTCACCCCTCCACTTT. This codes for CASSPTGDNNSPLHF.

The chain couples TRBV2 to TRBJ2-1, with a possible D match to TRBD2 (5 bases). V dropped 7 bases and J dropped 0 bases, with 19 bases sitting between them. Germline CDR1 is SNHLY and CDR2 is FYNNEI. The CDR3 has 17 amino acids. In nucleotides, the CDR3 is TGTGCCAGCACCGCACGGCCGCGGGCCAGCTCCTACAATGAGCAGTTCTTC. Its translation: CASTARPRASSYNEQFF.

This chain joins TRBV5-4 and TRBJ2-1, with 7 nucleotides matching TRBD2. CDR3 size: 15 residues. V trimming: 4 bases; J trimming: 7 bases; junction bases outside the gene matches: 11. Looked up from germline, CDR1 is SGHNT and CDR2 is YYREEE (reference sequence). The CDR3 reads CASSSWTRGVNEQFF. The CDR3 DNA reads TGTGCCAGCAGCAGCTGGACTAGAGGTGTTAATGAGCAGTTCTTC.

This clone was recorded once. The gene calls are TRBV9 and TRBJ1-3; D is perhaps TRBD1 (6 bases). Germline V gene sequence: CDR1 SGDLS, CDR2 YYNGEE. The CDR3 has 17 amino acids. The V and J ends lost 4 bases and 0 bases respectively, with 17 bases between them. DNA for the CDR3: TGTGCCAGCAGCTTTCGTGGGGACATTTACTCTGGAAACACCATATATTTT. This translates into CASSFRGDIYSGNTIYF.

This rearrangement joins TRBV5-1 to TRBJ2-5; TRBD2 matches at 7 bases. The CDR3 extends over 12 amino acids. V dropped 8 bases and J dropped 5; count of bases not matched to a gene: 6. CDR1 and CDR2 (germline): SGHRS, YFSETQ. The CDR3 region is CASRGGGETQYF. The CDR3 DNA is TGCGCCAGTCGCGGGGGTGGGGAGACCCAGTACTTC.

The V call is TRBV7-9, the J call TRBJ1-1, with 11 bases identical to TRBD1. Germline V CDR1 and CDR2: SEHNR, FQNEAQ (reference sequence). Losses at the gene ends were 4 bases for V and 11 bases for J; bases not matched to a gene: 6. This CDR3 is built from 13 residues. In DNA, the CDR3 is TGTGCCAGCAGCTACGGACAGGGGGCGCTGGCTTTCTTT. Translating gives CASSYGQGALAFF.

V usage is TRBV7-2 and J usage is TRBJ1-1, with D tentatively TRBD1 (6 bases). The CDR3 loop spans 15 amino acids. Germline lookup yields CDR1 SGHTA and CDR2 FQGNSA. The ends were cut back, 7 bases at V and 1 base at J, with 16 bases in the middle. The CDR3 DNA reads TGTGCCAGCACCTTGAGACAGGTCGAGAACACTGAAGCTTTCTTT. Its protein product is CASTLRQVENTEAFF.

About this clone itself: The DNA is omitted, as the CDR3 cannot be located on it reliably, and the CDR3 follows TCRdb's listing. The genes are TRBV2 and TRBJ1-3. The CDR3 is 16 residues long, ends included. Germline-derived CDR1 and CDR2 are SNHLY and FYNNEI. This CDR3 is CASRLGGTTLGNTIYF.

The V call is TRBV2, the J call TRBJ2-3; 11 positions agree with TRBD2. The V and J ends lost 6 bases and 3 bases, in that order; junction bases with no gene match: 5. The germline V gene has CDR1 SNHLY and CDR2 FYNNEI. The CDR3 is 15 amino acids. The CDR3 region has the DNA TGTGCCAGCAGGCGAACTAGCGGGAGAACAGATACGCAGTATTTT. Translation gives CASRRTSGRTDTQYF. The whole variable domain, remainder taken from reference TRBV2 and TRBJ2-3, is EPEVTQTPSHQVTQMGQEVILRCVPISNHLYFYWYRQILGQKVEFLVSFYNNEISEKSEIFDDQFSVERPDGSNFTLKIRSTKLEDSAMYFCASRRTSGRTDTQYFGPGTRLTVL.

The rearrangement links TRBV5-1 to TRBJ2-2; weak D call: TRBD2 (5 bases). Per the germline V gene, CDR1 is SGHRS and CDR2 is YFSETQ. This CDR3 has 15 amino acids. The V and J ends lost 0 bases and 6 bases respectively, with 12 bases between them. The CDR3, as DNA: TGCGCCAGCAGCTTGGCCAAGGGAGCACCCGGGGAGCTGTTTTTT. Translating it yields CASSLAKGAPGELFF.

The genes are TRBV2 and TRBJ1-2; D is unresolved. Trimming took 6 bases from V and 8 from J, leaving 25 bases between them. The CDR3 loop spans 16 amino acids. CDR1 and CDR2 from the germline V gene are SNHLY and FYNNEI. The CDR3 here is CASRPFSPLIRGGYTF. CDR3 in DNA: TGTGCCAGCAGACCTTTTTCTCCCCTCATACGGGGAGGCTACACCTTC.